This TCR beta chain was recovered during a study of Ad26.COV2.S vaccination and SARS-CoV-2 variants. In the study overall: The study gave Ad26.COV2.S intramuscularly, once or twice 56 days apart. Study conclusions and caveats: Breadth and depth estimates from TCRs may understate total T cell responses. Substantial post-vaccination breadth of spike-specific CD8+ and CD4+ T cell responses was reported.

Treatment described: over 15 received Ad26.COV2.S at low or high dose, single or two shots; about five received placebo; per-sample allocation not given. Samples came from day 63 after the first vaccine or placebo injection. What was given as vaccine was an Ad26 vector encoding Wuhan-strain SARS-CoV-2 spike. Note on this clone: The antigen is unknown.

After removal of 5 bases from V and 5 bases from J, the junction contained 10 bases not matched to a gene. The CDR3 has 15 amino acids. CDR1 and CDR2 (germline): SGHRS, YFSETQ. The data were produced by immunoSEQ multiplex PCR, yet TCRdb's version contains in-frame clones alone and is incomplete. Here the sample spans fewer than 500,000 clones, 90% being singletons. The gene calls are TRBV5-1 and TRBJ2-5, with 9 bases lining up with TRBD1. The receptor comes from a person aged 18-60 years who received the Ad26.COV2.S COVID-19 vaccine or a placebo. Here the sequenced sample was peripheral blood, taken in a trial of Ad26.COV2.S vaccine versus placebo. For the CDR3, the DNA is TGCGCCAGCAGTCAGGGACAGGGTGGATTGGAGACCCAGTACTTC. Amino acid sequence: CASSQGQGGLETQYF.